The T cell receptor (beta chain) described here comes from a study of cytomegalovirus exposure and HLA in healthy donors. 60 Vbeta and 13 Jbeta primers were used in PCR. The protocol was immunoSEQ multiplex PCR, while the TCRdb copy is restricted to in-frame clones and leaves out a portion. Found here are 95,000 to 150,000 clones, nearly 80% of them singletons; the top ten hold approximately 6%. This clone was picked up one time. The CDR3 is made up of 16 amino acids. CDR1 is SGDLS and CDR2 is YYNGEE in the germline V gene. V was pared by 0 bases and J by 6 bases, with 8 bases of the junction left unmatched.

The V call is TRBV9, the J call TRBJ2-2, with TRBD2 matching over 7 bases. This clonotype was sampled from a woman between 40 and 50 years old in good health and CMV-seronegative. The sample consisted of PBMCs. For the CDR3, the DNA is TGTGCCAGCAGCGTAGGAACCGGGAGGAGGTCCGGGGAGCTGTTTTTT. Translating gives CASSVGTGRRSGELFF.